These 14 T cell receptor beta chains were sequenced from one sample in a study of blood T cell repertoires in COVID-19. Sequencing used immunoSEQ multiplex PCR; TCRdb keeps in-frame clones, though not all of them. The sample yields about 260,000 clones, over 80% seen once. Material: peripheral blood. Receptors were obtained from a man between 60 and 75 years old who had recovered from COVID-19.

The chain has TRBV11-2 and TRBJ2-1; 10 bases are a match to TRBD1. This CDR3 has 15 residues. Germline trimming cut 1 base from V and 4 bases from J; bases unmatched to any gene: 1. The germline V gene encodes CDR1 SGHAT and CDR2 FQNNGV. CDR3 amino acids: CASSLGQGAYNEQFF. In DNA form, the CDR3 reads TGTGCCAGCAGCTTAGGACAGGGGGCATACAATGAGCAGTTCTTC.

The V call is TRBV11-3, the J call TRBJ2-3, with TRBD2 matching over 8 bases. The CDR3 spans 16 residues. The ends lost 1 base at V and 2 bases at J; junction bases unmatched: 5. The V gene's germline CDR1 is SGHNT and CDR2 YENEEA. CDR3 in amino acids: CASSLGQRGHTDTQYF. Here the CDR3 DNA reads TGTGCCAGCAGCTTAGGTCAGCGGGGGCACACAGATACGCAGTATTTT.

DNA for the CDR3: TGTGCCAGCAGCCCAAAGGTACGGGAGGCTGGAAACACCATATATTTT. Translated: CASSPKVREAGNTIYF. J is TRBJ1-3 and V is TRBV7-9, with D hard to call. Trimming removed 5 bases from V and 2 bases from J, with 16 bases in between. Germline CDR1 SEHNR, CDR2 FQNEAQ (reference sequence). This CDR3 is 16 amino acids long. Combining the CDR3 with reference TRBV7-9 and TRBJ1-3 gives the whole variable domain DTGVSQNPRHKITKRGQNVTFRCDPISEHNRLYWYRQTLGQGPEFLTYFQNEAQLEKSRLLSDRFSAERPKGSFSTLEIQRTEQGDSAMYLCASSPKVREAGNTIYFGEGSWLTVV.

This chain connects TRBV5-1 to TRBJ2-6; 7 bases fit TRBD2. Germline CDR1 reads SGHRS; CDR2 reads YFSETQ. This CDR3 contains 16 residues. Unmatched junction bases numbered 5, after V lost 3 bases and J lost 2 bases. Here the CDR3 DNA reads TGCGCCAGCAGCTGGGGGAGGGCACCTGGGGCCAACGTCCTGACTTTC. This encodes CASSWGRAPGANVLTF.

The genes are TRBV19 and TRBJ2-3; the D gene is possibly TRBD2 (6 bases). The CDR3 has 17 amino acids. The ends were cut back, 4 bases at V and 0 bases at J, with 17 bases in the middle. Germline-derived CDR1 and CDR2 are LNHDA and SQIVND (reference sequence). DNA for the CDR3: TGTGCCAGTAGTAAACTCCGGGACTTCCTTAGCACAGATACGCAGTATTTT. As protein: CASSKLRDFLSTDTQYF.

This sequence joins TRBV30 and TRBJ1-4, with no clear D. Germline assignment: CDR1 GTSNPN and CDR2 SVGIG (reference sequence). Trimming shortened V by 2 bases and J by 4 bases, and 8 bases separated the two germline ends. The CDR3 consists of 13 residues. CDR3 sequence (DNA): TGTGCCTGGAGTATACGGGTTAATGAAAAACTGTTTTTT. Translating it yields CAWSIRVNEKLFF.

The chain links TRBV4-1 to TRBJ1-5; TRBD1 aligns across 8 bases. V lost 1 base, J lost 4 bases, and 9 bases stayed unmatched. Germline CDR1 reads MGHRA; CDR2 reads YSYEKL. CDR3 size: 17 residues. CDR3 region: CASSQGHSGGFNQPQHF. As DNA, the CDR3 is TGCGCCAGCAGCCAAGGTCACTCAGGGGGCTTTAATCAGCCCCAGCATTTT.

The CDR3 DNA reads as TGTGCCAGCAGACCGACAGGGCCCTCTGGAAACACCATATATTTT. Protein sequence: CASRPTGPSGNTIYF. V gene TRBV27 combines with J gene TRBJ1-3; 7 nucleotides match TRBD1. Germline V lookup: CDR1 MNHEY, CDR2 SMNVEV (reference sequence). After removal of 6 bases from V and 0 bases from J, the junction contained 5 bases not matched to a gene. The CDR3 spans 15 residues.

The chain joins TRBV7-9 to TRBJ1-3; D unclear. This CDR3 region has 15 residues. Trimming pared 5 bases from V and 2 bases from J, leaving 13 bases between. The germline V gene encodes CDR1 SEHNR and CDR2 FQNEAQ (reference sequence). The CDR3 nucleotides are TGTGCCAGCAGCCCCAGTCGGGGAGCTGGAAACACCATATATTTT. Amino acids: CASSPSRGAGNTIYF.

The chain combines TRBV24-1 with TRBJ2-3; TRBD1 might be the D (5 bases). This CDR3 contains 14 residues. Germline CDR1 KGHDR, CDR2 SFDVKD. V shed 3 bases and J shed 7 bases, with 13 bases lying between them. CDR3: CATSDRLRGYTQYF. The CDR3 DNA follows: TGTGCCACCAGTGATCGACTTAGGGGATATACGCAGTATTTT.

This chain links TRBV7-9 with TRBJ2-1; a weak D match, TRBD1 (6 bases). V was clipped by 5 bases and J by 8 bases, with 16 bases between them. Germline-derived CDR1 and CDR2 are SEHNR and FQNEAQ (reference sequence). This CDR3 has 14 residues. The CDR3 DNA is TGTGCCAGCAGCCCCCCAGGGGTGGGCTATGAGCAGTTCTTC. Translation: CASSPPGVGYEQFF.

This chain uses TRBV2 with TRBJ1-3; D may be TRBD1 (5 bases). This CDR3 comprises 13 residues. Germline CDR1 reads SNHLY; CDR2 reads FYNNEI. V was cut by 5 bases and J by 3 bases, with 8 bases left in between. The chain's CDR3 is CASSSGIGNTIYF. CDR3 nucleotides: TGTGCCAGCAGTTCAGGGATTGGAAACACCATATATTTT.

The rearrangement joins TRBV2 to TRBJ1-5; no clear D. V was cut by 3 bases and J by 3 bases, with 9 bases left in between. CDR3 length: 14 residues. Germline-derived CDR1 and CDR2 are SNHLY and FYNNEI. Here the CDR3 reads CASSDSYDNQPQHF. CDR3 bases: TGTGCCAGCAGTGATAGCTACGACAATCAGCCCCAGCATTTT.

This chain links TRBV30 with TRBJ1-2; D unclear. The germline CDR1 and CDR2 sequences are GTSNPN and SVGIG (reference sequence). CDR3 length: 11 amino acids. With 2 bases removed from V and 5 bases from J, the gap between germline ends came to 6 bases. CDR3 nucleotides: TGTGCCTGGAGTTTCCCGTATGGCTACACCTTC. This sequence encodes CAWSFPYGYTF.